The T cell receptor (beta chain) described here comes from a study of early T cells in non-severe SARS-CoV-2 infection. General study findings and limits: Database matching using VDJdb favored anti-spike CD8 responses, with private and CD4 specificities left missing.

As part of library construction, unique molecular identifiers were attached to individual cDNA molecules. One entry per CDR3 protein, called by TCRdb with MiXCR from the 5' RACE reads. The sample consists of about 69,000 distinct CDR3 sequences, approximately 9.5% of them appearing once. This clonotype was seen at least ten times. What it binds is unknown. V was trimmed by 7 bases and J by 0 bases, leaving 12 bases between them. The CDR3 is 14 amino acids. The source of this sequence is an adult who was a healthcare worker with PCR-confirmed SARS-CoV-2 infection or an uninfected control (not recorded which). The sequenced sample was whole blood. V usage is TRBV12-3 or TRBV12-4 and J usage is TRBJ2-5; D uncertain. CDR3 loop: CASTPDGYQETQYF. The DNA of the CDR3 is TGTGCCAGCACCCCGGACGGATACCAAGAGACCCAGTACTTC.